Presented here are 10 T cell receptor beta chains from one specimen sequenced in a study of tumor and adjacent non-tumor tissue in lung cancer. TCRbeta libraries were built with three rounds of nested PCR, modified from ARM-PCR. MiXCR, run by TCRdb on the multiplex PCR reads, gives a single entry per CDR3 protein. The sample holds approximately 68,000 distinct CDR3 sequences, around 76% seen once. The template was RNA from unsorted bulk tissue. More than 3 cm separated this lung sample from the edge of the tumor. Material for sequencing was distant non-tumor lung tissue. The receptor set was obtained from a man in his sixties with non-small cell lung cancer.

The chain has TRBV29-1 and TRBJ2-7; 7 bases agree with TRBD1. This CDR3 is built from 15 residues. V shed 4 bases, J shed 7 bases, and the junction held 16 bases outside the gene matches. Germline V CDR1 and CDR2: SQVTM, ANQGSEA. The CDR3 here is CSVGNTQGSAGEQYF. The CDR3 DNA reads TGCAGCGTTGGGAATACACAGGGGAGTGCTGGGGAGCAGTACTTC.

As to this clonotype: This may be a read error, as it is one base from a much larger clone. The chain combines TRBV7-9 with TRBJ2-2; D not certain. The CDR3 runs 14 residues. CDR1 is SEHNR, CDR2 FQNEAQ, per germline (reference sequence). As DNA, the CDR3 is TGTGTCAGCACCTTAGACGTAGTCACCGGGGAGCTGTTTTTT. It translates to CVSTLDVVTGELFF. The full variable domain, rest sourced from reference TRBV7-9 and TRBJ2-2, is DTGVSQNPRHKITKRGQNVTFRCDPISEHNRLYWYRQTLGQGPEFLTYFQNEAQLEKSRLLSDRFSAERPKGSFSTLEIQRTEQGDSAMYLCVSTLDVVTGELFFGEGSRLTVL.

CDR3 nucleotides: TGTGCCACTAGTGAACTACAGGGTAGCACAGATACGCAGTATTTT. Encoded protein: CATSELQGSTDTQYF. This chain joins TRBV6-1 and TRBJ2-3; weak D call: TRBD1 (6 bases). CDR1 and CDR2 from the germline V gene are MNHNS and SASEGT. V lost 10 bases, J lost 0 bases, and 17 bases lay in between. This CDR3 contains 15 residues.

The chain recombines TRBV29-1 with TRBJ2-7, with D perhaps being TRBD1 or TRBD2 (7 bases each). Germline CDR1 and CDR2: SQVTM and ANQGSEA. CDR3 size: 15 residues. The ends were cut back, 7 bases at V and 5 bases at J, with 24 bases in the middle. The CDR3 is CSATRGGQGFHEQYF. In DNA, the CDR3 is TGCAGCGCAACCAGGGGGGGGCAGGGTTTCCACGAGCAGTACTTC.

Note on this clonotype: This could be a read error, since a much larger clone is one nucleotide away. The conserved final phenylalanine or tryptophan is absent from the CDR3, which likely points to a read error. The chain combines TRBV11-2 with TRBJ1-1; D remains ambiguous. The V gene lost 5 bases and the J gene lost 3 bases, with 16 bases spanning the gap. There are 15 residues in the CDR3. CDR1 SGHAT and CDR2 FQNNGV come from the germline V gene. CDR3 DNA sequence: TGTGCCAGCAGCGCCTCACTGGGGAGAGACACTGAAGCTTTCCTT. This encodes CASSASLGRDTEAFL.

The chain couples TRBV6-1 to TRBJ1-5; D call uncertain. Between the trimmed V and J ends, which lost 0 bases and 1 base, there was a span of 13 bases. The CDR3 runs 17 residues. Germline assignment: CDR1 MNHNS and CDR2 SASEGT. The CDR3 DNA reads TGTGCCAGCAGTGAAGCACCTTTTCGTGGCAGCAATCAGCCCCAGCATTTT. This codes for CASSEAPFRGSNQPQHF.

This clonotype came up many times. This chain joins TRBV19 and TRBJ1-5, with a weak D call TRBD1 (6 bases). The V end was cut by 4 bases, the J end by 0 bases, with 10 bases between. Germline values: CDR1 LNHDA, CDR2 SQIVND (reference sequence). CDR3 length: 15 residues. As DNA, the CDR3 is TGTGCCAGTAGTAGGACAGCCTATAGCAATCAGCCCCAGCATTTT. Translation gives CASSRTAYSNQPQHF.

As concerns this clonotype: Without the conserved terminal phenylalanine or tryptophan, this CDR3 likely stems from a read error. No DNA is shown, since the ends of the CDR3 on it are uncertain; the CDR3 is the one TCRdb lists. The V gene is TRBV4-2, the J gene TRBJ1-4; the table's TRBD1 call for D was not verified on the DNA. The CDR3 is made up of 16 amino acids, end residues included. Germline assignment: CDR1 LGHNA and CDR2 YNFKEQ. CDR3 sequence reads: CASNQDYGQGREKLFY.

Of note for this clonotype: It is likely a read error, because the conserved phenylalanine at the end of the CDR3 is missing. This chain joins TRBV29-1 and TRBJ1-2; D call uncertain. The V gene lost 6 bases and the J gene lost 3 bases, with 11 bases spanning the gap. The CDR3 is made up of 12 amino acids. The germline CDR1 and CDR2 sequences are SQVTM and ANQGSEA. The CDR3 coding sequence is TGCAGCGTGACGGGCGACGACTATGGCTACACCTTG. This encodes CSVTGDDYGYTL.

Turning to this clonotype: Compared with germline, one end of the junction differs, possibly owing to a read error. V and J are TRBV29-1 and TRBJ2-2, with D possibly being TRBD2 (5 bases). The germline gives CDR1 SQVTM, CDR2 ANQGSEA. The CDR3 totals 13 residues. The CDR3 nucleotides are TGCAGCACGGAGGTGGATAACACAGGGGAGCTGTTTTTT. It is translated as CSTEVDNTGELFF.